Listed below are T cell receptor beta chains from one sample, sequenced in a study of blood T cell repertoires in COVID-19. Profiling relied on immunoSEQ multiplex PCR, and the TCRdb table lists in-frame clones only, not all of them. The profile shows 35,000 to 45,000 clones, approximately 85% of them singletons. Sequencing used peripheral blood. These receptor sequences come from a human donor in a cohort sampled during active COVID-19. CDR3s include the opening cysteine and the closing phenylalanine or tryptophan. D genes are given only for firm matches. For some rows the clone size is stated as once, few or many, or as a class when expanded; others skip it.

>NA|NA|14|TRBJ2-4|TRBV6-4
TGTGCCGGAACCTCGGGGAGGCCCTTAAACATTCAGTACTTC
CAGTSGRPLNIQYF
>NA|NA|12|TRBJ2-7|TRBV3-1/TRBV3-2
TGTGCCAGCAGCCAAGATCCGGACGAGCAGTACTTC
CASSQDPDEQYF
>TRBD2|NA|16|TRBJ2-2|TRBV5-4
TGTGCCAGCAGCTCGGGAGGACTGGGACCCACCGGGGAGCTGTTTTTT
CASSSGGLGPTGELFF
>TRBD2|NA|15|TRBJ2-3|TRBV28
TGTGCCAGCAGTCTTAGCGGGGGGGCGAAAGATACGCAGTATTTT
CASSLSGGAKDTQYF
>TRBD2|NA|16|TRBJ2-3|TRBV7-8
TGTGCCAGCAGCCTATCAGCGGGGGGGCGGACAGATACGCAGTATTTT
CASSLSAGGRTDTQYF
>NA|NA|15|TRBJ2-3|TRBV3-1/TRBV3-2
TGTGCCAGCGCACTTGGCGGGGGCCCTCGGGATACGCAGTATTTT
CASALGGGPRDTQYF
>TRBD1|NA|15|TRBJ1-3|TRBV5-5
TGTGCCAGCAGCGACAGGACAGGGACTGGAAACACCATATATTTT
CASSDRTGTGNTIYF
>TRBD1|NA|14|TRBJ1-1|TRBV3-1/TRBV3-2
TGTGCCAGCAGCCACCCACAGGGGATCTCTGAAGCTTTCTTT
CASSHPQGISEAFF
>NA|NA|13|TRBJ2-7|TRBV3-1/TRBV3-2
TGTGCCAGCAGCGCCCAGGTCCACTACGAGCAGTACTTC
CASSAQVHYEQYF
>TRBD1|NA|15|TRBJ2-2|TRBV28
TGTGCCAGCAGCCAACAGGGGCCGAACACCGGGGAGCTGTTTTTT
CASSQQGPNTGELFF
>TRBD1|NA|15|TRBJ1-1|TRBV2
TGTGCCAGCAACAGACAGGGCGGGCAGAACACTGAAGCTTTCTTT
CASNRQGGQNTEAFF
>TRBD1|NA|13|TRBJ1-1|TRBV27
TGTGCCAGCAGTCAAACCTACAGGGGTCGAGCTTTCTTT
CASSQTYRGRAFF
>TRBD2|NA|17|TRBJ2-5|TRBV3-1/TRBV3-2
TGTGCCAGCAGCCAAGAGACTAGCGGGGGTCTACAACGGACCCAGTACTTC
CASSQETSGGLQRTQYF
>TRBD1|once|13|TRBJ2-7|TRBV2
TGTGCCAGCGCCGGGACAGGGGTTGGCGAGCAGTACTTC
CASAGTGVGEQYF
>TRBD1|NA|14|TRBJ1-1|TRBV10-3
TGTGCCATCAGTGTAGGACAGGGGAACACTGAAGCTTTCTTT
CAISVGQGNTEAFF
>NA|NA|12|TRBJ1-1|TRBV18
TGTGCCAGCTCACCGAAGCGGCCTGAAGCTTTCTTT
CASSPKRPEAFF
>NA|NA|13|TRBJ1-3|TRBV3-1/TRBV3-2
TGTGCCAGCAGCCAAGCCCTGGCCCACCGCATATATTTT
CASSQALAHRIYF
>NA|NA|13|TRBJ1-3|TRBV6-5
TGTGCCAGCAGTTACAACTTTGGAAACACCATATATTTT
CASSYNFGNTIYF
>NA|NA|15|TRBJ1-2|TRBV7-9
TGTGCCAGCAGCCTCGACCTCCTCGGGGACTATGGCTACACCTTC
CASSLDLLGDYGYTF
>TRBD1|NA|14|TRBJ1-2|TRBV5-6
TGTGCCAGCCACCAGACAGGGGCTAGCTATGGCTACACCTTC
CASHQTGASYGYTF
>TRBD1|NA|15|TRBJ1-5|TRBV15
TGTGCCACCAGCAGAGAAGACAGGGGGTGGCAGCCCCAGCATTTT
CATSREDRGWQPQHF
>NA|once|13|TRBJ2-2|TRBV7-6
TGTGCCAGCAGCTTAGCTGAGACCGGGGAGCTGTTTTTT
CASSLAETGELFF
>NA|NA|12|TRBJ1-3|TRBV7-8
TGTGCCAGCAGCTTAGGCGGCCGAACCATATATTTT
CASSLGGRTIYF
>TRBD2|NA|12|TRBJ2-1|TRBV3-1/TRBV3-2
TGTGCCAGCAGCCAGGGGGGGGGTGAGCAGTTCTTC
CASSQGGGEQFF
>NA|NA|15|TRBJ1-2|TRBV19
TGTGCCAGTAGTATAAGCTCAGGCGCAATTTATGGCTACACCTTC
CASSISSGAIYGYTF
>NA|NA|14|TRBJ2-5|TRBV7-3
TGTGCCAGCAGCCGCGACAGCACCCTGGAGACCCAGTACTTC
CASSRDSTLETQYF
>TRBD1|NA|13|TRBJ2-7|TRBV2
TGTGCCAGCAGTGTGGACAGGGGGCGTGAGCAGTACTTC
CASSVDRGREQYF
>TRBD1|NA|17|TRBJ1-6|TRBV9
TGTGCCAGCAGTCGACAGGGAGGAAGCTCCTATAATTCACCCCTCCACTTT
CASSRQGGSSYNSPLHF
>NA|NA|15|TRBJ1-6|TRBV27
TGTGCCAGCAGTTTATGGGAGGGTCGAAATTCACCCCTCCACTTT
CASSLWEGRNSPLHF
>NA|NA|14|TRBJ1-2|TRBV28
TGTGCCAGCAGTCTCGGACAGCATTCCTATGGCTACACCTTC
CASSLGQHSYGYTF
>TRBD1|NA|15|TRBJ1-1|TRBV7-9
TGTGCCAGCAGCTTAGGGGCCCAACAGGGGGCGAGGGCTTTCTTT
CASSLGAQQGARAFF
>TRBD2|NA|17|TRBJ2-5|TRBV4-3
TGCGCCAGCAGCCAGGGATCTGTGCGGGGGGGTCAAGAGACCCAGTACTTC
CASSQGSVRGGQETQYF
>NA|NA|17|TRBJ1-6|TRBV4-1
TGCGCCAGCAGCCATCCCTCCGTGGGGCGGGGTGGCTCACCCCTCCACTTT
CASSHPSVGRGGSPLHF
>TRBD1|NA|12|TRBJ2-7|TRBV28
TGTGCCACCGGACAGGGTTTTAGCGGGCAGTACTTC
CATGQGFSGQYF
>NA|once|12|TRBJ2-5|TRBV29-1
TGCAGCGTTGACAGGGCGGAAGAGACCCAGTACTTC
CSVDRAEETQYF
>TRBD2|NA|14|TRBJ2-7|TRBV2
TGTGCCAGCAGTGCCGCGGGGGGAGCCTACGAGCAGTACTTC
CASSAAGGAYEQYF
>TRBD1|NA|13|TRBJ2-1|TRBV15
TGTGCCACCAGCAGAGCCATAGGGGACAGGGGTTTCTTC
CATSRAIGDRGFF
>NA|NA|17|TRBJ2-1|TRBV5-4
TGTGCCAGCAGCTTTAAACTCCTAGCCCGCTCCTACAATGAGCAGTTCTTC
CASSFKLLARSYNEQFF
>NA|NA|13|TRBJ1-2|TRBV29-1
TGCAGCGTTGAGCTAAGTCCGAACTATGGCTACACCTTC
CSVELSPNYGYTF
>TRBD1|NA|14|TRBJ1-2|TRBV19
TGTGCCAGCCTTTACCCGGGACAGGGCGCTGGCTACACCTTC
CASLYPGQGAGYTF
>NA|once|12|TRBJ2-3|TRBV28
TGTGCCAGCAGTTTGGGGGGAGATACGCAGTATTTT
CASSLGGDTQYF
>TRBD1|once|13|TRBJ2-1|TRBV6-5
TGTGCCAGCAGCTTGACAGGGATCGATGAGCAGTTCTTC
CASSLTGIDEQFF
>NA|NA|15|TRBJ2-1|TRBV9
TGTGCCAGCAGCGTGGGGATTGAGCCGGGAAATGAGCAGTTCTTC
CASSVGIEPGNEQFF
>NA|NA|16|TRBJ2-7|TRBV5-1
TGCGCCAGCAGCTTGCGGGGCGGGACGGGATCCTACGAGCAGTACTTC
CASSLRGGTGSYEQYF
>NA|few|13|TRBJ1-2|TRBV19
TGTGCCAGCCGGGAACAGTCGGCCTATGGCTACACCTTC
CASREQSAYGYTF
>TRBD2|NA|18|TRBJ2-3|TRBV7-9
TGTGCCAGCATCGCTCCAAAGGGGGTAGCGGGAATCACAGATACGCAGTATTTT
CASIAPKGVAGITDTQYF
>TRBD2|NA|14|TRBJ2-3|TRBV7-2
TGTGCCAGCGCCAAGGCGGGGAGGGGAGATACGCAGTATTTT
CASAKAGRGDTQYF
>TRBD1|NA|16|TRBJ1-1|TRBV10-3
TGTGCCATCACCCCCCGGGGGGACAGGGTGAACACTGAAGCTTTCTTT
CAITPRGDRVNTEAFF
>NA|NA|14|TRBJ1-6|TRBV6-6
TGTGCCAGTTCCTATTCAGGGGCGGCTTCACCCCTCCACTTT
CASSYSGAASPLHF
>NA|NA|15|TRBJ2-1|TRBV28
TGTGCCAGTGTTGAAGGGGGACCCGGGCGCAATGAGCAGTTCTTC
CASVEGGPGRNEQFF
>NA|NA|11|TRBJ2-7|TRBV20-1
TGCAGTGCCCTTCTTTACTACGAGCAGTACTTC
CSALLYYEQYF
>NA|once|11|TRBJ1-2|TRBV20-1
TGCAGTGTGGCAGGGTTGTATGGCTACACCTTC
CSVAGLYGYTF
>TRBD2|NA|14|TRBJ2-5|TRBV29-1
TGCAGCGTTGAAGACCGACTAGCGGAAGAGACCCAGTACTTC
CSVEDRLAEETQYF